The sample holds a few counts of the clone carrying this TCR beta chain. TRAV- and TRBV-specific primers, spanning alpha and beta chains, primed first-strand cDNA. Amplification, which lasted around 20 PCR cycles, used a constant-region primer and V-primer adapter to amplify TCRs. In TCRdb, the reads were re-called with MiXCR into one record per CDR3 protein. This table holds thousands of distinct CDR3 sequences, 53% found once. This entry is derived from a study of low-dose radiotherapy and immunotherapy resistance in tumors. Study-level information: Individuals in Cohort 2 had 1 Gy per fraction every two weeks, adding up to 13 Gy over 26 weeks. One day before radiation and immunotherapy, intravenous cyclophosphamide 200 mg/m2 was administered, with this repeated every two weeks.

The ends were cut back, 5 bases at V and 9 bases at J, with 13 bases in the middle. The length of the CDR3 is 13 residues. V gene TRBV12-3 or TRBV12-4 combines with J gene TRBJ2-2, with D hard to call. The clonotype comes from a human donor with advanced metastatic prostate, ovarian, gallbladder or colorectal cancer (not recorded which). This table probably holds off-target reads from a library built for another chain. The CDR3 here is CASSLKQGWELFF. The CDR3 DNA reads TGTGCCAGCAGTCTCAAACAAGGTTGGGAGCTGTTTTTT.